A selection of T cell receptor beta chains follows, all from one sample in a study of shared clonotypes between healthy human individuals. Sequenced by immunoSEQ multiplex PCR; TCRdb stores in-frame clones only, minus some. The data hold about 2 million clones, with about 95% observed a single time. The sample comprised naive CD8+ T cells sorted from blood. The receptors were sampled from a man between 18 and 29 years old in good health. CDR3s include the opening cysteine and the closing phenylalanine or tryptophan. A D gene is named only where the DNA matches it firmly. Size values are once, few and many counts, or a class for expanded clones, and some rows have none.

j_gene	v_gene	len	d_gene	abundance	CDR3aa	CDR3nt
TRBJ1-5	TRBV7-9	17	-	-	CASSLAGRGNSNQPQHF	TGTGCCAGCAGCTTAGCGGGTCGGGGCAATAGCAATCAGCCCCAGCATTTT
TRBJ2-7	TRBV5-4	15	-	-	CASSPLGGGVREQYF	TGTGCCAGCAGTCCCTTGGGGGGCGGTGTCCGGGAGCAGTACTTC
TRBJ1-1	TRBV4-1	16	TRBD1	-	CASSFRSGTGDSEAFF	TGCGCCAGCAGCTTCCGATCCGGGACAGGCGATTCTGAAGCTTTCTTT
TRBJ2-5	TRBV6-5	12	-	-	CASSRGQETQYF	TGTGCCAGCAGCCGGGGACAAGAGACCCAGTACTTC
TRBJ2-1	TRBV5-4	13	-	-	CASWDIEYNEQFF	TGTGCCAGCTGGGACATAGAATACAATGAGCAGTTCTTC
TRBJ2-7	TRBV2	15	TRBD1	-	CASRLRGTGVYEQYF	TGTGCCAGCAGGCTCCGAGGGACAGGGGTCTACGAGCAGTACTTC
TRBJ2-7	TRBV6-1	12	-	once	CASSEGRDKQYF	TGTGCCAGCAGTGAAGGCCGGGACAAGCAGTACTTC
TRBJ2-5	TRBV7-7	15	-	-	CASSLALGSQETQYF	TGTGCTAGCAGCTTAGCGCTGGGCAGCCAAGAGACCCAGTACTTC
TRBJ1-2	TRBV7-8	12	-	-	CASSLEGGGYTF	TGTGCCAGCAGCTTAGAGGGGGGTGGCTACACCTTC
TRBJ2-2	TRBV4-3	16	-	-	CASSPIPVPNTGELFF	TGCGCCAGCAGCCCTATCCCAGTCCCGAACACCGGGGAGCTGTTTTTT
TRBJ1-1	TRBV7-5	13	-	-	CARSLGQATEAFF	TGTGCCAGAAGCTTGGGACAGGCGACTGAAGCTTTCTTT
TRBJ2-1	TRBV14	16	-	-	CASSHSEWTVDNEQFF	TGTGCCAGCAGCCATTCCGAATGGACTGTCGATAATGAGCAGTTCTTC
TRBJ2-3	TRBV14	13	-	-	CASEGMGTDTQYF	TGTGCCAGCGAGGGGATGGGCACAGATACGCAGTATTTT
TRBJ2-7	TRBV14	15	-	-	CASSQAQAGIYEQYF	TGTGCCAGCAGCCAAGCCCAGGCAGGAATTTACGAGCAGTACTTC
TRBJ2-3	TRBV28	14	TRBD1	-	CASRGQGAWDTQYF	TGTGCCAGCAGGGGACAGGGGGCGTGGGATACGCAGTATTTT
TRBJ2-7	TRBV9	14	-	once	CASSYQERPYEQYF	TGTGCCAGCAGCTACCAGGAGCGTCCCTACGAGCAGTACTTC